The 16 T cell receptor beta chains reported below all come from one sample, sequenced in a study of cytomegalovirus exposure and HLA in healthy donors. PCR used 60 Vbeta primers and 13 Jbeta primers. The table came from immunoSEQ multiplex PCR; TCRdb's copy has only in-frame clones and leaves some out. In the table there are 110,000 to 150,000 clones, around 70% of which are singletons. Sequenced input: PBMCs. The source is a woman aged 30 to 39 in good health and CMV-seronegative.

The chain recombines TRBV5-1 with TRBJ1-2; TRBD1 aligns across 9 bases. J gave up 7 bases and V 4 bases, and 8 bases lay outside the gene matches. The length of the CDR3 is 14 residues. The germline V gene has CDR1 SGHRS and CDR2 YFSETQ. The CDR3 spells CASSAGQGLGGYTF. Here the CDR3 DNA reads TGCGCCAGCAGCGCGGGACAGGGACTTGGTGGCTACACCTTC.

The chain uses TRBV10-3 and TRBJ1-5, with TRBD1 matching 10 bases. V was pared by 8 bases and J by 5 bases, with 3 bases of the junction left unmatched. This CDR3 comprises 13 residues. Germline CDR1 is ENHRY and CDR2 is SYGVKD. CDR3 sequence: CAIGDRGHQPQHF. The CDR3 DNA follows: TGTGCCATCGGCGACAGGGGGCATCAGCCCCAGCATTTT.

V usage is TRBV2 and J usage is TRBJ1-1; tentative D call: TRBD1 (5 bases). The V and J ends lost 6 bases and 6 bases respectively, with 11 bases between them. The germline V gene encodes CDR1 SNHLY and CDR2 FYNNEI. The CDR3 is 12 residues long. In DNA form, the CDR3 reads TGTGCCAGCAGACCCAGGGATTCTGAAGCTTTCTTT. Its protein is CASRPRDSEAFF. Combining the CDR3 with reference TRBV2 and TRBJ1-1 gives the whole variable domain EPEVTQTPSHQVTQMGQEVILRCVPISNHLYFYWYRQILGQKVEFLVSFYNNEISEKSEIFDDQFSVERPDGSNFTLKIRSTKLEDSAMYFCASRPRDSEAFFGQGTRLTVV.

V is TRBV7-9 and J is TRBJ1-1; possible D gene TRBD1, 6 bases. The CDR3 runs to 14 residues. The germline gives CDR1 SEHNR, CDR2 FQNEAQ (reference sequence). V was pared by 0 bases and J by 3 bases, with 8 bases between. CDR3 coding DNA: TGTGCCAGCAGCTTAGCTGACAGGTACACTGAAGCTTTCTTT. It codes for CASSLADRYTEAFF. The full variable domain, in which reference TRBV7-9 and TRBJ1-1 provide the parts outside the CDR3, is DTGVSQNPRHKITKRGQNVTFRCDPISEHNRLYWYRQTLGQGPEFLTYFQNEAQLEKSRLLSDRFSAERPKGSFSTLEIQRTEQGDSAMYLCASSLADRYTEAFFGQGTRLTVV.

This clone was counted only a few times. J is TRBJ1-4 and V is TRBV28; D ambiguous. CDR1 and CDR2 from the germline V gene are MDHEN and SYDVKM. This CDR3 is 13 amino acids long. Trimming removed 8 bases at V and 8 bases at J, with 15 bases between. The CDR3 is CASSVLVAEKLFF. CDR3 bases: TGTGCCAGCTCGGTCCTGGTCGCCGAAAAACTGTTTTTT.

Comment on this clone: The junction departs from the called germline gene at one end, perhaps through a read error. V gene TRBV6-5 combines with J gene TRBJ2-3, with D hard to call. The germline V gene has CDR1 MNHEY and CDR2 SVGAGI. The CDR3 runs 14 residues. The CDR3 coding sequence is TGTGCCAGCAGGGCTACCCAGACCACAGATACGCGGTATTTT. Translated, it gives CASRATQTTDTRYF.

The gene calls are TRBV28 and TRBJ1-1; a weak D match, TRBD1 (6 bases). CDR3 size: 12 residues. Trimming stripped 11 bases from V and 5 bases from J, with 15 bases between. CDR1 and CDR2 (germline): MDHEN, SYDVKM. The CDR3: CAHGGLGTEAFF. CDR3 bases: TGTGCCCACGGGGGGCTGGGGACTGAAGCTTTCTTT.

J is TRBJ1-2 and V is TRBV29-1; a weak D match, TRBD1 (5 bases). This CDR3 region has 12 residues. V was shortened by 8 bases and J by 0 bases, with 10 bases between the two germline ends. The germline V gene encodes CDR1 SQVTM and CDR2 ANQGSEA. Here the CDR3 reads CSSDSANYGYTF. DNA of the CDR3: TGCAGCTCCGACAGCGCTAACTATGGCTACACCTTC.

The rearrangement uses TRBV2 and TRBJ1-1; 7 bases are shared with TRBD1. Germline lookup yields CDR1 SNHLY and CDR2 FYNNEI. With 5 bases clipped from V and 0 bases from J, the junction kept 9 bases outside the gene matches. The CDR3 contains 16 residues. CDR3 loop: CASSWGDSLMNTEAFF. DNA for the CDR3: TGTGCCAGCAGTTGGGGGGACAGTCTAATGAACACTGAAGCTTTCTTT.

This rearrangement joins TRBV9 to TRBJ2-5; tentatively, D is TRBD1 (5 bases). V lost 0 bases to trimming and J lost 7 bases, with 10 bases between them. This CDR3 region has 13 residues. Germline-derived CDR1 and CDR2 are SGDLS and YYNGEE. The CDR3 here is CASSVEQVGTQYF. CDR3 DNA: TGTGCCAGCAGCGTAGAACAGGTGGGGACCCAGTACTTC.

V is TRBV5-5 and J is TRBJ1-1; 9 nucleotides agree with TRBD1. V gave up 5 bases and J gave up 1 base; unmatched junction bases: 3. The CDR3 consists of 14 residues. Germline V gene sequence: CDR1 SGHKS, CDR2 YYEKEE (reference sequence). CDR3 in amino acids: CASRWDRANTEAFF. In DNA, the CDR3 is TGTGCCAGCAGATGGGACAGGGCGAACACTGAAGCTTTCTTT.

The genes are TRBV30 and TRBJ2-5; weak D call: TRBD2 (6 bases). This CDR3 is 14 amino acids long. Trimming removed 4 bases from V and 4 bases from J, with 16 bases in between. Germline V CDR1 and CDR2: GTSNPN, SVGIG (reference sequence). The CDR3 coding sequence is TGTGCCTGGAATGGCGGGGAAGTTGGAGAGACCCAGTACTTC. Translating it yields CAWNGGEVGETQYF.

The chain uses TRBV6-5 and TRBJ1-2; TRBD1 agrees at 10 bases. There are 14 residues in the CDR3. The V and J ends lost 7 bases and 4 bases, in that order; junction bases with no gene match: 6. Germline-derived CDR1 and CDR2 are MNHEY and SVGAGI. CDR3 residues: CASILGQGTYGYTF. The CDR3 nucleotides read TGTGCCAGCATTCTGGGACAGGGGACCTATGGCTACACCTTC.

This clone was seen more than once but under ten times. The same CDR3 also results from other DNA sequences found in this sample. This chain uses TRBV5-4 with TRBJ2-5, with 10 positions matching TRBD1. The germline V gene encodes CDR1 SGHNT and CDR2 YYREEE (reference sequence). This CDR3 has 14 amino acids. Trimming cost V 3 bases and J 5 bases; bases outside gene matches: 4. The CDR3 loop is CASSSTGGGETQYF. For the CDR3, the DNA is TGTGCCAGCAGCTCGACAGGGGGCGGGGAGACCCAGTACTTC.

This clone was seen once. The V call is TRBV6-5, the J call TRBJ1-1, with a tentative D call TRBD1 (5 bases). CDR1 and CDR2 from the germline V gene are MNHEY and SVGAGI. The CDR3 spans 14 residues. V was cut by 0 bases and J by 3 bases, with 8 bases left in between. The CDR3: CASSYSGGDTEAFF. In DNA, the CDR3 is TGTGCCAGCAGTTACTCGGGGGGGGACACTGAAGCTTTCTTT.

V and J are TRBV19 and TRBJ2-5; the match to TRBD1 covers 9 bases. The V and J ends lost 3 bases and 5 bases, in that order; junction bases with no gene match: 10. Germline assignment: CDR1 LNHDA and CDR2 SQIVND (reference sequence). The CDR3 totals 16 residues. CDR3 residues: CASSIGLRTGDETQYF. CDR3 nucleotide sequence: TGTGCCAGTAGTATCGGCCTCCGGACAGGGGATGAGACCCAGTACTTC. The complete variable domain, with remaining parts taken from reference TRBV19 and TRBJ2-5, reads DGGITQSPKYLFRKEGQNVTLSCEQNLNHDAMYWYRQDPGQGLRLIYYSQIVNDFQKGDIAEGYSVSREKKESFPLTVTSAQKNPTAFYLCASSIGLRTGDETQYFGPGTRLLVL.